Listed below are T cell receptor beta chains from one sample, sequenced in a study of blood T cell repertoires in COVID-19. Libraries were prepared by immunoSEQ multiplex PCR; TCRdb keeps only in-frame clonotypes and omits some of them. Of 300,000 to 350,000 clones listed, approximately 83% are singletons. Sequenced sample: PBMCs or T cells enriched from blood (not recorded which). The receptors stem from a man aged 30-40 years who had recovered from COVID-19. Both conserved end residues are part of each CDR3. Fields, in order: J gene, D gene, V gene, clone size, CDR3 DNA, CDR3 protein. The D gene is left open where the match is weak. Size is omitted from some rows. Given values are once, few, many or a class for expanded clones.

J: TRBJ1-2; D: TRBD1; V: TRBV5-1; size: -; DNA: TGCGCCAGCAGCAGCTACAGGGGCGGCTACACCTTC; CDR3: CASSSYRGGYTF
J: TRBJ2-4; D: TRBD2; V: TRBV2; size: -; DNA: TGTGCCAGCAGTGAAGCCCTAACTAGCGGGGGGGCAACAAAAAACATTCAGTACTTC; CDR3: CASSEALTSGGATKNIQYF
J: TRBJ2-1; D: -; V: TRBV30; size: -; DNA: TGTGCCTGGACCGGTACCGGGTCGGTTCGGGAGCAGTTCTTC; CDR3: CAWTGTGSVREQFF
J: TRBJ1-5; D: -; V: TRBV5-6; size: -; DNA: TGTGCCAGCAGCTTGGGGGGACTTCAAAATCAGCCCCAGCATTTT; CDR3: CASSLGGLQNQPQHF
J: TRBJ2-7; D: -; V: TRBV5-4; size: -; DNA: TGTGCCAGCAGCTTTAGGCAGGCGGGGGAGCAGTACTTC; CDR3: CASSFRQAGEQYF
J: TRBJ2-7; D: TRBD2; V: TRBV2; size: -; DNA: TGTGCCAGCAGTGAAGCGGGACTAGTGGGGACCTACGAGCAGTACTTC; CDR3: CASSEAGLVGTYEQYF
J: TRBJ2-3; D: -; V: TRBV5-1; size: -; DNA: TGCGCCAGCAGCTTGGTATCCGGGGAATTCACAGATACGCAGTATTTT; CDR3: CASSLVSGEFTDTQYF
J: TRBJ2-3; D: -; V: TRBV18; size: -; DNA: TGTGCCAGCTCACCTCTGGGAGAAACAGATACGCAGTATTTT; CDR3: CASSPLGETDTQYF
J: TRBJ1-4; D: TRBD1; V: TRBV3-1/TRBV3-2; size: -; DNA: TGTGCCAGCAGCCAAGATGTCAGGGGGAAACTGTTTTTT; CDR3: CASSQDVRGKLFF
J: TRBJ2-7; D: -; V: TRBV4-1; size: -; DNA: TGCGCCAGCAGCCAGATTGACAGCCTAAACTACGAGCAGTACTTC; CDR3: CASSQIDSLNYEQYF
J: TRBJ1-1; D: -; V: TRBV6-5; size: once; DNA: TGTGCCAGCAGTTACGCCCAGGGGAACACTGAAGCTTTCTTT; CDR3: CASSYAQGNTEAFF
J: TRBJ1-1; D: -; V: TRBV12-3/TRBV12-4; size: -; DNA: TGTGCCAGCACCTGGCAGGGAGGCACTGAAGCTTTCTTT; CDR3: CASTWQGGTEAFF
J: TRBJ1-6; D: TRBD1; V: TRBV6-5; size: once; DNA: TGTGCCAGCAGTTACCTGGACAGGGGGCTTTCACCCCTCCACTTT; CDR3: CASSYLDRGLSPLHF
J: TRBJ1-1; D: -; V: TRBV27; size: once; DNA: TGTGCCAGCAGTTTGGCCAGGGTGGGCAGGGCTGAAGCTTTCTTT; CDR3: CASSLARVGRAEAFF
J: TRBJ1-1; D: -; V: TRBV12-3/TRBV12-4; size: once; DNA: TGTGCCAGCAGTTTTAGCGACACTGAAGCTTTCTTT; CDR3: CASSFSDTEAFF
J: TRBJ1-5; D: -; V: TRBV28; size: -; DNA: TGTGCCAGCAGCGATACAGGGTTACGGCAGCCCCAGCATTTT; CDR3: CASSDTGLRQPQHF
J: TRBJ1-5; D: -; V: TRBV18; size: -; DNA: TGTGCCAGCTCTACAGATTCCGTTGGGCCCCAGCATTTT; CDR3: CASSTDSVGPQHF
J: TRBJ1-2; D: TRBD1; V: TRBV7-2; size: -; DNA: TGTGCCAGCAGCTTGGGACAGGGAGGAGACTATGGCTACACCTTC; CDR3: CASSLGQGGDYGYTF
J: TRBJ1-2; D: TRBD1; V: TRBV27; size: -; DNA: TGTGCCAGCAGTTTAACAGGGGCCGGTGTTGGCTACACCTTC; CDR3: CASSLTGAGVGYTF
J: TRBJ2-1; D: -; V: TRBV21-1; size: -; DNA: TGTGCCAGCAGCAAACCGCGTAGCGGGGGCCTAGAAAATGAGCAGTTCTTC; CDR3: CASSKPRSGGLENEQFF
J: TRBJ1-1; D: -; V: TRBV7-3; size: -; DNA: TGTGCCAGCAGCTCTTCTCTGGGGGGGAACACTGAAGCTTTCTTT; CDR3: CASSSSLGGNTEAFF
J: TRBJ1-5; D: -; V: TRBV30; size: -; DNA: TGTGCCTGGAGTGTGACAGTCAATCAGCCCCAGCATTTT; CDR3: CAWSVTVNQPQHF